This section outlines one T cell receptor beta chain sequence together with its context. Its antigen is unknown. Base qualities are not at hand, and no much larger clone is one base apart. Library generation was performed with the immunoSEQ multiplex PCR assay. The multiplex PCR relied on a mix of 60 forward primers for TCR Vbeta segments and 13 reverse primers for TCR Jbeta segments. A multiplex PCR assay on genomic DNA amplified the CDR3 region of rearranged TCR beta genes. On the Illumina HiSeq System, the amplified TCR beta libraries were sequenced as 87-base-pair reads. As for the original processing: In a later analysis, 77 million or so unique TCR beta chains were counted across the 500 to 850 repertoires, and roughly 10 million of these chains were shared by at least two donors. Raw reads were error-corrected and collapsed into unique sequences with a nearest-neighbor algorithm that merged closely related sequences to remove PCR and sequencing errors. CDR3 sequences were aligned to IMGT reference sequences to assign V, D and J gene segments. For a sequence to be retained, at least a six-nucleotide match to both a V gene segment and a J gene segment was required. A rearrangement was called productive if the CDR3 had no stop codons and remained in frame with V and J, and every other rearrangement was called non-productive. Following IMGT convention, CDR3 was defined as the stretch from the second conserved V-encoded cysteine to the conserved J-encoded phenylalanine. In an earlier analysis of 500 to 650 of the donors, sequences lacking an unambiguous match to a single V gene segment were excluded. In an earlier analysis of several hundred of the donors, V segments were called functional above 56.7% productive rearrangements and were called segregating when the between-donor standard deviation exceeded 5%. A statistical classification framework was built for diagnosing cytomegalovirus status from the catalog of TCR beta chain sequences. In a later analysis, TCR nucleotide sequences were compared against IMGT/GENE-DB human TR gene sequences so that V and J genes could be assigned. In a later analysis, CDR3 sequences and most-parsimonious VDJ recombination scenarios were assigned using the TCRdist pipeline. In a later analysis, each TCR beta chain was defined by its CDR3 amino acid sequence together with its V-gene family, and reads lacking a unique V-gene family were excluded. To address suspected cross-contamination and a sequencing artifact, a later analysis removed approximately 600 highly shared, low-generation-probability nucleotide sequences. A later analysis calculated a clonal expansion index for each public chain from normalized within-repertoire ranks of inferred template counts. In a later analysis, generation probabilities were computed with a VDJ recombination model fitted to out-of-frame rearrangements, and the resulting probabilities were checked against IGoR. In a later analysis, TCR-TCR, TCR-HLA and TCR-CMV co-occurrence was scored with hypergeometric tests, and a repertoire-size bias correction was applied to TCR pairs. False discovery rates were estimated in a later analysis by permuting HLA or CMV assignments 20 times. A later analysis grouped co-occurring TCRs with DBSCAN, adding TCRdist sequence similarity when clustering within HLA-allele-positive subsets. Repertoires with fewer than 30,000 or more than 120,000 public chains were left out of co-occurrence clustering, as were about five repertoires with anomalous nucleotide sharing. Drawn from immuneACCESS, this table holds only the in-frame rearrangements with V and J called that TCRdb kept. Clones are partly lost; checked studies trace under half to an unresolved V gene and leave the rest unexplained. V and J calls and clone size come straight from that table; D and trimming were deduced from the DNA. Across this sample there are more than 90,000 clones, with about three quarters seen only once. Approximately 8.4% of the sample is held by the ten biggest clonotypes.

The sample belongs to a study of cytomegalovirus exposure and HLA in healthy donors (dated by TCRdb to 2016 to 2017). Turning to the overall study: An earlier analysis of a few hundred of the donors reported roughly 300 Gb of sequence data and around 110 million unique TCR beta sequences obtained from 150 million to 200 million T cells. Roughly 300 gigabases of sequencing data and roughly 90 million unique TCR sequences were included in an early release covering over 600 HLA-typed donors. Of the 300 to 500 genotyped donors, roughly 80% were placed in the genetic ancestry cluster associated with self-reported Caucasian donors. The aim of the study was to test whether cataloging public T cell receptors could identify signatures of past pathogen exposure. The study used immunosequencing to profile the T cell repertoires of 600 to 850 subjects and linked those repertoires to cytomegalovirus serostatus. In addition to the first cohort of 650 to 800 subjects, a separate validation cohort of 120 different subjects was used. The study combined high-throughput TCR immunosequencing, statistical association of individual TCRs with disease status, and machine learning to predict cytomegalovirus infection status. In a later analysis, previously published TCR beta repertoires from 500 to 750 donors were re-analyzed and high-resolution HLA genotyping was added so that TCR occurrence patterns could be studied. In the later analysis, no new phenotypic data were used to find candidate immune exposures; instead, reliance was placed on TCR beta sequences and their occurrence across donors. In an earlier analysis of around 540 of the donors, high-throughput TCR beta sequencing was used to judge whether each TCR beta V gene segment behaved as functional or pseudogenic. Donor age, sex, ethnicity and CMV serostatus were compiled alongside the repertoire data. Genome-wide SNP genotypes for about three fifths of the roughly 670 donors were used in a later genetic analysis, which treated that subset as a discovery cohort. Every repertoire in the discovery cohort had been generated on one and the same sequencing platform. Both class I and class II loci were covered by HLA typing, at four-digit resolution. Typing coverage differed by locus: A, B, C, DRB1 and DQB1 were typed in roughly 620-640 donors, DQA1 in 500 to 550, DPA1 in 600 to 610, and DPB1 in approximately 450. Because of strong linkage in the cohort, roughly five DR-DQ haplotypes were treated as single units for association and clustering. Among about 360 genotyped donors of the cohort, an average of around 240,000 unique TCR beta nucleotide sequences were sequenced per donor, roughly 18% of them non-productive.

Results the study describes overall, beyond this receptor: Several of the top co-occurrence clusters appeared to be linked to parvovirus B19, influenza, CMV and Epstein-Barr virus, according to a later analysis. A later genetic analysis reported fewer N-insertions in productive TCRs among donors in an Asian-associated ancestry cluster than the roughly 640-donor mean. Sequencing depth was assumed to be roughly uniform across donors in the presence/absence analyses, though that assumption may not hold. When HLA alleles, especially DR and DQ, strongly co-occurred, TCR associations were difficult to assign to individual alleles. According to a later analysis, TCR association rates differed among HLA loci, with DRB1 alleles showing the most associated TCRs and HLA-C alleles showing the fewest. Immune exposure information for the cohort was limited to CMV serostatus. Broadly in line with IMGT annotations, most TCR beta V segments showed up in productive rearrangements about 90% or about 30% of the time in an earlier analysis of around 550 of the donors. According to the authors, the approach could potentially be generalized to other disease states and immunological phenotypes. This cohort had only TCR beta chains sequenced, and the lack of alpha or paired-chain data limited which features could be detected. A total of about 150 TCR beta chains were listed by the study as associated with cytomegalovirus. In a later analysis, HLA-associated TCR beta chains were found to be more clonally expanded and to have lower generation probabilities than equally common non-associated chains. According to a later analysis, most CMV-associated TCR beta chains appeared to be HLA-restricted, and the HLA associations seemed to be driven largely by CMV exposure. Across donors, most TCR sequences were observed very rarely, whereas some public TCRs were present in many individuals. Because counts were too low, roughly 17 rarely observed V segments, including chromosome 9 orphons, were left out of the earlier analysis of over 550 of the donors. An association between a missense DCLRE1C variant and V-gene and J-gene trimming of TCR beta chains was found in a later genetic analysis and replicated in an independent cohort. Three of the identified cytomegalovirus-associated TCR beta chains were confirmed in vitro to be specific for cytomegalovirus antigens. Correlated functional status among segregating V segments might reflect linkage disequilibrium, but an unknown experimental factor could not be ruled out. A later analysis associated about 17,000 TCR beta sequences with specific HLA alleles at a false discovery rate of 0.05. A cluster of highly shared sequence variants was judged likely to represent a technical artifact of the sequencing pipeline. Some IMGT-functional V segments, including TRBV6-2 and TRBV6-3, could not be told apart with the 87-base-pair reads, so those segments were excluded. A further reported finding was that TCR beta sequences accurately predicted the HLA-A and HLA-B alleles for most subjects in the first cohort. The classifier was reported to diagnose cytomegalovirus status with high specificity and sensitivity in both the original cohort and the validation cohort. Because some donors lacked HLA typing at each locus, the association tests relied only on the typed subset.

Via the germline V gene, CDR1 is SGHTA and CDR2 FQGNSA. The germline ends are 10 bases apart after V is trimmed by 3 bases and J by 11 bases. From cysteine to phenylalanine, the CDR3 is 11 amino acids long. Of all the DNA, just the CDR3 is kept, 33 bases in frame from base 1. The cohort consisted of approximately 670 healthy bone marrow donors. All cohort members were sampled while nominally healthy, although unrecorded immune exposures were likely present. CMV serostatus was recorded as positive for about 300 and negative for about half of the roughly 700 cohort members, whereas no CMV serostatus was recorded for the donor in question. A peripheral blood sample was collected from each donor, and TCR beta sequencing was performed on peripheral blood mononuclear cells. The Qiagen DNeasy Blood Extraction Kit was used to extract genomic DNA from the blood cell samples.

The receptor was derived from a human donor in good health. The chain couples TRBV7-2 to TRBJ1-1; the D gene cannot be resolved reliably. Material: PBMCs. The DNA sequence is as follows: TGTGCCAGCAGCTTTGCCGTTGGCGCTTTCTTT. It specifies CASSFAVGAFF. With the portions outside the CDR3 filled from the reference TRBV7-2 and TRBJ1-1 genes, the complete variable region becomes GAGVSQSPSNKVTEKGKDVELRCDPISGHTALYWYRQSLGQGLEFLIYFQGNSAPDKSGLPSDRFSAERTGGSVSTLTIQRTQQEDSAVYLCASSFAVGAFFGQGTRLTVV.